This TCR beta chain was sequenced in a study of cytomegalovirus exposure and HLA in healthy donors. Whole-study findings and limits: Analysis performed later found over 15,000 TCR beta sequences associated with HLA alleles at 0.05 false discovery rate. In a later analysis, V- and J-gene trimming of beta chains associated with a DCLRE1C missense variant, replicated independently. Presence/absence analyses treated sequencing depth as roughly uniform across donors. The HLA-A and HLA-B alleles of most subjects were reportedly predicted accurately from TCR beta sequences.

Primers included in the PCR were 60 Vbeta and 13 Jbeta primers. Produced via immunoSEQ multiplex PCR; TCRdb's table is partial and in-frame only. Of some 85,000 clones listed, around 84% are singletons. A remark on this clone: Its antigen is unknown.

The V segment lost 3 bases and the J segment 6 bases; nucleotides outside the gene matches: 5. The CDR3 consists of 14 residues. Germline V gives CDR1 SGDLS, CDR2 YYNGEE. This TCR was sampled from a man between 18 and 29 years old in good health and CMV-seronegative. Sequencing was performed on PBMCs. This chain links TRBV9 with TRBJ1-2; 10 bases line up with TRBD1. This CDR3 reads CASSETGTGDGYTF. The CDR3 region has the DNA TGTGCCAGCAGCGAAACCGGGACAGGGGATGGCTACACCTTC.